This T cell receptor (beta chain) was recorded in a study of T cell changes during pregnancy in multiple sclerosis. The CDR3 runs 16 residues. In germline, CDR1 is SGHTA, CDR2 FQGNSA. J gave up 4 bases and V 5 bases, and 10 bases lay outside the gene matches. Using immunoSEQ multiplex PCR, the repertoire was profiled, and TCRdb retains in-frame clones only, with some absent. The sample holds 40,000 or so clones, 85% to 95% seen once. The specimen comprised CD4+ T cells from peripheral blood mononuclear cells, sampled in the third trimester of pregnancy. The sequence derives from a female donor with multiple sclerosis, enrolled in a pregnancy study. V usage is TRBV7-2 and J usage is TRBJ1-1, with 10 bases matching TRBD1. DNA of the CDR3: TGTGCCAGCAGCCCTCGGACAGGGGGTATTACCACTGAAGCTTTCTTT. Translating gives CASSPRTGGITTEAFF. Supplemented by reference TRBV7-2 and TRBJ1-1, the full variable domain reads GAGVSQSPSNKVTEKGKDVELRCDPISGHTALYWYRQSLGQGLEFLIYFQGNSAPDKSGLPSDRFSAERTGGSVSTLTIQRTQQEDSAVYLCASSPRTGGITTEAFFGQGTRLTVV.